This T cell receptor (beta chain) came from a study of yellow fever vaccine responses in identical twins. For this clonotype: Antigen unknown.

Whole-study results and caveats: A vaccine T cell response that seemed partly convergent and partly personalized was reported in twins.

The V and J ends lost 3 bases and 6 bases, in that order; junction bases with no gene match: 9. The length of the CDR3 is 15 residues. The germline V gene encodes CDR1 KGHSH and CDR2 LQKENI. TCRdb passed the RT-PCR reads through MiXCR, listing each CDR3 protein once. The repertoire holds over 15,000 distinct CDR3 sequences, 80% to 85% seen once, with roughly 1.8% in the top ten. The chain uses TRBV18 and TRBJ2-3, with 7 bases identical to TRBD2. The starting material was T cells from blood (PBMCs), unsorted or a sorted subset (not recorded which), obtained before or after yellow fever vaccination (not recorded which). The origin of this receptor is a young woman who received the yellow fever vaccine. CDR3 protein: CASSPERGSGDTQYF. The CDR3 DNA reads TGTGCCAGCTCACCCGAACGCGGGAGTGGGGATACGCAGTATTTT.